This note documents a single T cell receptor (beta chain) sequence. The table lists this clone with a count of one. Its antigen specificity is not known. No much larger clonotype is one base removed from it; base qualities were not supplied. The data are from a study of cytomegalovirus exposure and HLA in healthy donors (dated by TCRdb to about 2017). In terms of the full investigation: An earlier analysis of approximately 640 of the donors reported 250 to 300 Gb of sequence data and 100 million to 130 million unique TCR beta sequences from around 200 million T cells. An early release covering some 640 HLA-typed donors comprised approximately 300 gigabases of sequencing data and around 85 million unique TCR sequences. Among the roughly 400 genotyped donors, approximately 76% belonged to the genetic ancestry cluster associated with self-reported Caucasian donors. The study aimed to test whether cataloging public T cell receptors could reveal signatures of past pathogen exposure. Using immunosequencing, the study profiled T cell repertoires from some 670 subjects and related those repertoires to cytomegalovirus serostatus. Along with the roughly 710-subject first cohort, a separate validation cohort of over 90 different subjects was used. High-throughput TCR immunosequencing, statistical association of individual TCRs with disease status, and machine learning were combined to predict cytomegalovirus infection status. A later analysis re-analyzed previously published TCR beta repertoires from several hundred donors and added high-resolution HLA genotyping to study TCR occurrence patterns. In the later analysis, no new phenotypic data were used to find candidate immune exposures; instead, reliance was placed on TCR beta sequences and their occurrence across donors. An earlier analysis of more than 450 of the donors used high-throughput TCR beta sequencing to judge whether each TCR beta V gene segment behaved as functional or pseudogenic. Donor age, sex, ethnicity and CMV serostatus were compiled together with the repertoire data. In a later genetic analysis, genome-wide SNP genotypes for about three fifths of the 666 donors were used, and that subset was treated as a discovery cohort. Every repertoire in the discovery cohort had been generated on one and the same sequencing platform. Both class I and class II loci were covered by HLA typing, at four-digit resolution. Typing coverage differed by locus: A, B, C, DRB1 and DQB1 were typed in about 629-640 donors, DQA1 in about 500, DPA1 in 600 to 610, and DPB1 in 400 to 490. A handful of DR-DQ haplotypes were handled as single units for association and clustering because linkage in the cohort was strong. Across 300 to 400 genotyped donors of the cohort, an average of roughly 200,000 unique TCR beta nucleotide sequences per donor were sequenced, and approximately 17% of those sequences were non-productive. The full study reports these points: A later analysis found that TCR association rates varied across HLA loci, with DRB1 alleles showing the most associated TCRs and HLA-C alleles the fewest. The cohort was sequenced for TCR beta chains only, and without alpha or paired-chain data the features that could be detected were limited. Most TCR sequences were observed very rarely across donors, whereas some public TCRs were present in many individuals. Because some donors lacked HLA typing at each locus, the association tests relied only on the typed subset. The study gave a list of 150 to 200 TCR beta chains associated with cytomegalovirus. In vitro tests confirmed that three of the cytomegalovirus-associated TCR beta chains recognize cytomegalovirus antigens. In a later analysis, most CMV-associated TCR beta chains were found to appear HLA-restricted, with HLA associations seemingly driven largely by CMV exposure. In a later genetic analysis, fewer N-insertions in productive TCRs were reported among donors in an Asian-associated ancestry cluster than the roughly 700-donor mean. Because counts were too low, roughly 18 rarely observed V segments, including chromosome 9 orphons, were left out of the earlier analysis of approximately 500 of the donors. It was suggested by the authors that the approach could potentially be generalized to other disease states and immunological phenotypes. In a later genetic analysis, a missense DCLRE1C variant was associated with V-gene and J-gene trimming of TCR beta chains, and the association was replicated in an independent cohort. Several of the top co-occurrence clusters appeared to be linked to parvovirus B19, influenza, CMV and Epstein-Barr virus, according to a later analysis. Sequencing depth was assumed to be roughly uniform across donors in the presence/absence analyses, though that assumption may not hold. The classifier was reported to diagnose cytomegalovirus status with high specificity and sensitivity in both the original and validation cohorts. In an earlier analysis of 587 of the donors, most TCR beta V segments appeared in productive rearrangements about 87% or about 30% of the time, broadly matching IMGT annotations. For the cohort, immune exposure information was limited to CMV serostatus. In a later analysis, HLA-associated TCR beta chains were found to be more clonally expanded and to have lower generation probabilities than equally common non-associated chains. Correlated functional status among segregating V segments might reflect linkage disequilibrium, but an unknown experimental factor could not be ruled out. A later analysis associated 17,000 or so TCR beta sequences with specific HLA alleles at a false discovery rate of 0.05. The 87-base-pair reads could not distinguish some IMGT-functional V segments, including TRBV6-2 and TRBV6-3, so those segments were excluded. The sequencing pipeline was judged likely to have produced a cluster of highly shared sequence variants as a technical artifact. A further reported finding was that TCR beta sequences accurately predicted the HLA-A and HLA-B alleles for most subjects in the first cohort. When HLA alleles, especially DR and DQ, strongly co-occurred, attributing TCR associations to individual alleles was difficult.

The cohort comprised more than 550 healthy bone marrow donors. Cohort members were all nominally healthy when sampled, although unrecorded immune exposures were likely present. The donor tested CMV seronegative, placing the donor among the 350 or so seronegative members of the cohort. A peripheral blood sample was collected from each donor, and TCR beta sequencing was performed on peripheral blood mononuclear cells. The Qiagen DNeasy Blood Extraction Kit was used to extract genomic DNA from the blood cell samples. Compared with germline, V lacks 4 bases and J lacks 0 bases; bases without a gene match: 3. The CDR3 has 16 amino acids, counting the end cysteine and phenylalanine. The read is trimmed to its CDR3 DNA, 48 bases read in frame from base 1. The germline V gene (reference sequence) specifies MNHNY as CDR1 and SVGAGI as CDR2. Receptor libraries were prepared by the immunoSEQ multiplex PCR assay. For the multiplex PCR, a mixture combining 60 forward primers for TCR Vbeta segments and 13 reverse primers for TCR Jbeta segments was used. A multiplex PCR assay on genomic DNA amplified the CDR3 region of rearranged TCR beta genes. On the Illumina HiSeq System, the amplified TCR beta libraries were sequenced as 87-base-pair reads. For the original study's pipeline: A later analysis tallied 75 million to 85 million unique TCR beta chains across the 666 repertoires, and approximately 12 million of those chains were shared by two or more donors. Raw reads were error-corrected and collapsed into unique sequences with a nearest-neighbor algorithm that merged closely related sequences to remove PCR and sequencing errors. To assign V, D and J gene segments, CDR3 sequences were aligned to IMGT reference sequences. For a sequence to be retained, a match of at least six nucleotides was required to both a V gene segment and a J gene segment. Rearrangements were called productive when the CDR3 lacked stop codons and stayed in frame with V and J; all others were non-productive. CDR3 was defined by IMGT convention, running from the second conserved V-encoded cysteine to the conserved J-encoded phenylalanine. In an earlier analysis of around 570 of the donors, sequences lacking an unambiguous match to a single V gene segment were excluded. In an earlier analysis of several hundred of the donors, V segments were called functional above 56.7% productive rearrangements and were called segregating when the between-donor standard deviation exceeded 5%. A statistical classification framework was built to diagnose cytomegalovirus status from the catalog of TCR beta chain sequences. A later analysis assigned V and J genes by comparing TCR nucleotide sequences with IMGT/GENE-DB human TR gene sequences. A later analysis assigned CDR3 sequences and most-parsimonious VDJ recombination scenarios with the TCRdist pipeline. A later analysis defined each TCR beta chain by its CDR3 amino acid sequence plus V-gene family, and excluded reads lacking a unique V-gene family. As a way to deal with suspected cross-contamination and a sequencing artifact, a later analysis dropped hundreds of nucleotide sequences that were highly shared and had low generation probability. For each public chain, a later analysis derived a clonal expansion index from normalized ranks of inferred template counts within each repertoire. Generation probabilities in a later analysis came from a VDJ recombination model fitted to out-of-frame rearrangements, and those results were checked against IGoR. A later analysis scored TCR-TCR, TCR-HLA and TCR-CMV co-occurrence with hypergeometric tests, applying a repertoire-size bias correction to TCR pairs. To estimate false discovery rates, a later analysis permuted the HLA or CMV assignments 20 times. In a later analysis, co-occurring TCRs were grouped using DBSCAN, with TCRdist sequence similarity added in when clustering inside HLA-allele-positive subsets. Repertoires with fewer than 30,000 or more than 120,000 public chains, plus five repertoires with anomalous nucleotide sharing, were excluded from co-occurrence clustering. TCRdb provides this immuneACCESS table in a form limited to in-frame rearrangements. Some clones are lacking; in checked studies, under half of them reflect an unresolved V gene, and why the rest are absent is not known. That table supplies the V and J calls and clone size; D and trimming were determined from the DNA. Within this sample are 130,000 or so clones, with 75% to 80% of them counted one time only. In total, the top ten clones hold around 5.8% of the sample.

The chain uses TRBV6-6 and TRBJ2-6; TRBD2 agrees with 7 junctional bases. Sequenced: PBMCs. The TCR originated in a middle-aged woman in good health and CMV-seronegative. CDR3 sequence: CASSSSGASGANVLTF. At the DNA level, the sequence is TGTGCCAGCAGTTCCAGCGGGGCCTCTGGGGCCAACGTCCTGACTTTC.